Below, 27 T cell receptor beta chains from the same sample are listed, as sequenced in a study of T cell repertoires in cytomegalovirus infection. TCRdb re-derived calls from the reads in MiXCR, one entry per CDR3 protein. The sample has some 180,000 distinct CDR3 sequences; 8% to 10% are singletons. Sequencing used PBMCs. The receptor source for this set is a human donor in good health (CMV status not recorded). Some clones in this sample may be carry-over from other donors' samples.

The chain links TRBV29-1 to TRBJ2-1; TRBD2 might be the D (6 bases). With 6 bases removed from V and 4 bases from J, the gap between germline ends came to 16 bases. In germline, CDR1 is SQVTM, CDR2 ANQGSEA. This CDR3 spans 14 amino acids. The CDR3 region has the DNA TGCAGCGTCGCGACAGTTCTAGCGTACAATGAGCAGTTCTTC. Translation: CSVATVLAYNEQFF.

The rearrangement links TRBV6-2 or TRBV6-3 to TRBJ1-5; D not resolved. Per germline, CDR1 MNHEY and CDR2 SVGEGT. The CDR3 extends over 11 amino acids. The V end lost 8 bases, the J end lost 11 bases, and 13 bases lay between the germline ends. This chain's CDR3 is CASGDSGSQHF. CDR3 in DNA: TGTGCCAGCGGTGACTCGGGGTCCCAGCATTTT.

The CDR3 bases are TGTGCCAGCAGCCTTCTCGGGGGGCGTTGGGGCGAGCAGTACTTC. Translation gives CASSLLGGRWGEQYF. J is TRBJ2-7 and V is TRBV7-2; a possible D gene is TRBD2 (7 bases). CDR3 length: 15 amino acids. Germline assignment: CDR1 SGHTA and CDR2 FQGNSA. V lost 5 bases, J lost 6 bases, and 20 bases lay in between.

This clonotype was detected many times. This CDR3 is CASSLSVGGTRSYEQYF. The CDR3, as DNA: TGTGCCAGCAGCTTATCGGTGGGCGGGACTCGCTCCTACGAGCAGTACTTC. The chain has TRBV7-2 and TRBJ2-7; tentatively, D is TRBD2 (6 bases). CDR1 is SGHTA, CDR2 FQGNSA, per germline. Trimming cost V 2 bases and J 0 bases, with 17 bases left between them. The CDR3 is 17 amino acids.

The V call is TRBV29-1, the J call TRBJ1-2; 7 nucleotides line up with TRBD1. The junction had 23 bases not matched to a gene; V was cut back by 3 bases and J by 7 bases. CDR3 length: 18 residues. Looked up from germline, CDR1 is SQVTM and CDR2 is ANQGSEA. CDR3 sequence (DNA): TGCAGCGTTGATTTCGTGTCCCCGGGACAGCAGATTTATGGTGGCTACACCTTC. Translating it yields CSVDFVSPGQQIYGGYTF.

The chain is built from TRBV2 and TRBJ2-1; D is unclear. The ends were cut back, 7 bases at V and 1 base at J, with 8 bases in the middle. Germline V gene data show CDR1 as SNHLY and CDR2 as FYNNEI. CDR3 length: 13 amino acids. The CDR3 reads CASTGDSYNEQFF. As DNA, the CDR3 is TGTGCCAGCACCGGCGATTCCTACAATGAGCAGTTCTTC.

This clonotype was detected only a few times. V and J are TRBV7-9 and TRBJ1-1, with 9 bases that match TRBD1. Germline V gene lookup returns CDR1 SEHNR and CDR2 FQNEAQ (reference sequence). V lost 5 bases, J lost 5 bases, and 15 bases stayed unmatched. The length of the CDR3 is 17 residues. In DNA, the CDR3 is TGTGCCAGCAGCACAAAGACAGGGGGAAGAGTGAGTACTGAAGCTTTCTTT. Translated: CASSTKTGGRVSTEAFF.

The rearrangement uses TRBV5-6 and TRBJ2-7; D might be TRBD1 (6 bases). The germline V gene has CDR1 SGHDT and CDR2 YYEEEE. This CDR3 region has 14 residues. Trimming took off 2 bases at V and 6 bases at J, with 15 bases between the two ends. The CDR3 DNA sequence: TGTGCCAGCAGCTTCCAACAGGGAATCGGCGAGCAGTACTTC. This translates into CASSFQQGIGEQYF.

The CDR3 here is CAWSVGTGGQPQHF. The CDR3 bases are TGTGCCTGGAGTGTTGGGACAGGGGGCCAGCCCCAGCATTTT. The chain recombines TRBV30 with TRBJ1-5, with TRBD1 matching 12 bases. Germline trimming cut 0 bases from V and 7 bases from J; bases unmatched to any gene: 1. The CDR3 runs 14 residues. CDR1 and CDR2 (germline): GTSNPN, SVGIG (reference sequence).

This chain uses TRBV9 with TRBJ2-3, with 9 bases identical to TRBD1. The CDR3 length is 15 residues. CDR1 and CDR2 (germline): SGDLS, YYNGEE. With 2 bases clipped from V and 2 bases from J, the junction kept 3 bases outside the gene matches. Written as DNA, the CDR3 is TGTGCCAGCAGCGTCGACAGGGGGTACACAGATACGCAGTATTTT. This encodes CASSVDRGYTDTQYF.

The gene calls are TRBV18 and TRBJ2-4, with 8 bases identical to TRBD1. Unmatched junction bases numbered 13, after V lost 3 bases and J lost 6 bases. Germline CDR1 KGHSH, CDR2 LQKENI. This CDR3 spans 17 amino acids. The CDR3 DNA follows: TGTGCCAGCTCACCGAGGGGCCCGGGACAGGTCGGAAACATTCAGTACTTC. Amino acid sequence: CASSPRGPGQVGNIQYF.

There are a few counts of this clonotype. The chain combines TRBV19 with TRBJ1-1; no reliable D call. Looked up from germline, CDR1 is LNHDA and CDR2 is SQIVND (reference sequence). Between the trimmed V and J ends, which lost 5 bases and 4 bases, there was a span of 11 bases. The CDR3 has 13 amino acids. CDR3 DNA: TGTGCCAGTAGTTGGGGAGGGTTCACTGAAGCTTTCTTT. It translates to CASSWGGFTEAFF.

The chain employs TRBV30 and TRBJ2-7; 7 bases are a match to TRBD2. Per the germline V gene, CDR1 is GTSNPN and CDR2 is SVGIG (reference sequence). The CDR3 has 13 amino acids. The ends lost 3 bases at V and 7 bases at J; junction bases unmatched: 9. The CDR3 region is CAWSQAGAGEQYF. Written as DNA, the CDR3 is TGTGCCTGGAGCCAAGCCGGAGCGGGGGAGCAGTACTTC.

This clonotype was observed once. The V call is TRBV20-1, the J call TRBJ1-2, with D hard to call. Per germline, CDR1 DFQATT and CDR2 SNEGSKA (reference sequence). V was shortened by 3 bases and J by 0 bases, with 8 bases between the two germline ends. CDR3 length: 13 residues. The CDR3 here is CSASYSSNYGYTF. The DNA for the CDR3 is TGCAGTGCTAGCTACAGTTCTAACTATGGCTACACCTTC.

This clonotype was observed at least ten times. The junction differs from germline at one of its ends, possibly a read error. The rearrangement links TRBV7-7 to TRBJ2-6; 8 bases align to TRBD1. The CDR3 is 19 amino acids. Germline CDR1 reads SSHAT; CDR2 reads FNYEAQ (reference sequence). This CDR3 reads CASSEKPGQAKSGANVLTF. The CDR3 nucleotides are TGTGCTAGCAGCGAAAAACCGGGACAGGCGAAGTCTGGGGCCAACGTCCTGACTTTC. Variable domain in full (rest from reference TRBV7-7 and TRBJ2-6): GAGVSQSPRYKVTKRGQDVTLRCDPISSHATLYWYQQALGQGPEFLTYFNYEAQPDKSGLPSDRFSAERPEGSISTLTIQRTEQRDSAMYRCASSEKPGQAKSGANVLTFGAGSRLTVL.

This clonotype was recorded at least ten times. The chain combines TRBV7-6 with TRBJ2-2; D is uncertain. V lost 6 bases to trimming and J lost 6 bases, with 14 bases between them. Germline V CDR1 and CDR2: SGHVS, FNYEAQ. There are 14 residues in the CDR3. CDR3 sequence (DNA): TGTGCCAGCAGTCCTCCACGGGTCGCCGGGGAGCTGTTTTTT. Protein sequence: CASSPPRVAGELFF.

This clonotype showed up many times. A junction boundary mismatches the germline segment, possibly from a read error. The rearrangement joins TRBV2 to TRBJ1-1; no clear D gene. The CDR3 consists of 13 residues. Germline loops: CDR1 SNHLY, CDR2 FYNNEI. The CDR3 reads CASSQGENTEAFF. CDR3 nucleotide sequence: TGCGCCAGCAGCCAAGGTGAAAACACTGAAGCTTTCTTT.

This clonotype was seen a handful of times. The CDR3, as DNA: TGTGCCAGCAGAATACAGGACGGTGGCTACACCTTC. Amino acid sequence: CASRIQDGGYTF. The chain combines TRBV27 with TRBJ1-2; D is perhaps TRBD1 (5 bases). The CDR3 covers 12 residues. The germline CDR1 and CDR2 sequences are MNHEY and SMNVEV (reference sequence). The V gene lost 6 bases and the J gene lost 7 bases, with 12 bases spanning the gap.

The CDR3 region has the DNA TGCAGCGTTGAAAGGGAAGAGACCCAGTACTTC. This encodes CSVEREETQYF. This chain links TRBV29-1 with TRBJ2-5; D unclear. Germline CDR1 reads SQVTM; CDR2 reads ANQGSEA. V shed 2 bases and J shed 3 bases, with 4 bases lying between them. The CDR3 has 11 residues.

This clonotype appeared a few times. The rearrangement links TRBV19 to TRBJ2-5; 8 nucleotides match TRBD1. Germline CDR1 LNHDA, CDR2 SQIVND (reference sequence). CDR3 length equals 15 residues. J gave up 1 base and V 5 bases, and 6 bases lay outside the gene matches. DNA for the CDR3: TGTGCCAGTAGTGCTCGGACAGGGCCCCAAGAGACCCAGTACTTC. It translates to CASSARTGPQETQYF.

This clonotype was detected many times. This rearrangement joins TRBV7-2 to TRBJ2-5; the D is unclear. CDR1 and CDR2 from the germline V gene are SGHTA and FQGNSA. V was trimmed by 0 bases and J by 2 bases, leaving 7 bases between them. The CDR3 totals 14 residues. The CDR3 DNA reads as TGTGCCAGCAGCTTAGCGGGCCAGCAAGAGACCCAGTACTTC. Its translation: CASSLAGQQETQYF.

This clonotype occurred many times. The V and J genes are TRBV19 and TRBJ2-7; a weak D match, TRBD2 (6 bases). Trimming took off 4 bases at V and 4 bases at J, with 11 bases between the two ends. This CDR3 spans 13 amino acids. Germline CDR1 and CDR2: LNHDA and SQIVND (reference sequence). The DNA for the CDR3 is TGTGCCAGTAGTACCGGGACTTCTTACGAGCAGTACTTC. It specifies CASSTGTSYEQYF.

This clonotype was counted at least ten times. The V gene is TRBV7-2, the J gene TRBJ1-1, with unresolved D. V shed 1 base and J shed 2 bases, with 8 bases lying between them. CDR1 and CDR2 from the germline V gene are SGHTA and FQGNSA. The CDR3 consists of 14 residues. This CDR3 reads CASSLETKNTEAFF. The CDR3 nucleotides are TGTGCCAGCAGCTTAGAAACAAAAAACACTGAAGCTTTCTTT.

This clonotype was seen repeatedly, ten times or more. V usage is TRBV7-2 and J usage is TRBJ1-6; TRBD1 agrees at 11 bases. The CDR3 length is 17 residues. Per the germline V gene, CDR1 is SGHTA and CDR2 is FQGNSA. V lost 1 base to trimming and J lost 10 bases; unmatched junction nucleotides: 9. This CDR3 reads CASSLVGDRGVGSPLHF. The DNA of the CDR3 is TGTGCCAGCAGCTTAGTAGGGGACAGGGGGGTCGGCTCACCCCTCCACTTT.

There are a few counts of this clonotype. The CDR3 spells CASSTELRDIGSYSNQPQHF. The CDR3 bases are TGTGCCAGCAGTACCGAACTTCGGGACATAGGGTCTTATAGCAATCAGCCCCAGCATTTT. This sequence joins TRBV12-3 or TRBV12-4 and TRBJ1-5; weak D call: TRBD1 (6 bases). This CDR3 has 20 amino acids. The V gene lost 5 bases and the J gene lost 0 bases, with 26 bases spanning the gap.

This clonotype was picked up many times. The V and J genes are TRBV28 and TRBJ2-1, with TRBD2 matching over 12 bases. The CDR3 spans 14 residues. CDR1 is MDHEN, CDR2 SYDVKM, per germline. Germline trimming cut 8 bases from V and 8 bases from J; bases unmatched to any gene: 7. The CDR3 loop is CASAGTSGLDEQFF. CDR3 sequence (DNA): TGTGCCAGCGCCGGGACTAGCGGGTTAGATGAGCAGTTCTTC.

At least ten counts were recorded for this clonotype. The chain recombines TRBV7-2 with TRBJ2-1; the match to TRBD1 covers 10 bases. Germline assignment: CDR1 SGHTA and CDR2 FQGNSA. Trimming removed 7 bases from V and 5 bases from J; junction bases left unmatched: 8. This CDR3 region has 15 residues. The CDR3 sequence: CASTKTGGDDNEQFF. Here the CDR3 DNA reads TGTGCCAGCACCAAGACAGGGGGCGACGACAATGAGCAGTTCTTC. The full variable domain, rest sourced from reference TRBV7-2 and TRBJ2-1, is GAGVSQSPSNKVTEKGKDVELRCDPISGHTALYWYRQSLGQGLEFLIYFQGNSAPDKSGLPSDRFSAERTGGSVSTLTIQRTQQEDSAVYLCASTKTGGDDNEQFFGPGTRLTVL.